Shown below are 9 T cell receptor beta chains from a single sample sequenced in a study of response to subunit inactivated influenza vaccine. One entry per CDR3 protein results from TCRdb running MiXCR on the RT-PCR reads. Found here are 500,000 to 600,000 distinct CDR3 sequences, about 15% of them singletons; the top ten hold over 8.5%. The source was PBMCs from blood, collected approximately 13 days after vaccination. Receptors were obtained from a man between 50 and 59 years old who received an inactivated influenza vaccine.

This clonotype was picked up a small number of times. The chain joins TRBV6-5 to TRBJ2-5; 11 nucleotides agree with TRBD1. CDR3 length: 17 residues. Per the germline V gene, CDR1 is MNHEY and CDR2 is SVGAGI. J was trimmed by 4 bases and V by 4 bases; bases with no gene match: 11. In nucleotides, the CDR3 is TGTGCCAGCAGTTCGCAATATCGGACAGGGGGCACAGAGACCCAGTACTTC. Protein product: CASSSQYRTGGTETQYF.

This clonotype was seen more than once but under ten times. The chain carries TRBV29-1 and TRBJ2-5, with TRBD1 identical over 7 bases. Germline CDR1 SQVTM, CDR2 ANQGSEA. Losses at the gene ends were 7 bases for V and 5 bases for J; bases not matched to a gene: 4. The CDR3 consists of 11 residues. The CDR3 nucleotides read TGCAGCGCGGGACAGCGGGAGACCCAGTACTTC. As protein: CSAGQRETQYF.

CDR3 sequence (DNA): TGTGCCGGGGACAGTTACAATGAGCAGTTCTTC. It translates to CAGDSYNEQFF. The chain joins TRBV30 to TRBJ2-1; 7 nucleotides match TRBD1. V was pared by 8 bases and J by 4 bases, with 2 bases of the junction left unmatched. There are 11 residues in the CDR3. Germline lookup yields CDR1 GTSNPN and CDR2 SVGIG (reference sequence).

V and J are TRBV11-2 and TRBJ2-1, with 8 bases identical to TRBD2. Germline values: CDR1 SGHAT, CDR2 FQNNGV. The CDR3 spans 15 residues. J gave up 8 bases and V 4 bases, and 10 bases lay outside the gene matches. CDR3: CASSSISGAVYEQFF. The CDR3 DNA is TGTGCCAGCAGCTCAATTAGCGGGGCCGTCTATGAGCAGTTCTTC.

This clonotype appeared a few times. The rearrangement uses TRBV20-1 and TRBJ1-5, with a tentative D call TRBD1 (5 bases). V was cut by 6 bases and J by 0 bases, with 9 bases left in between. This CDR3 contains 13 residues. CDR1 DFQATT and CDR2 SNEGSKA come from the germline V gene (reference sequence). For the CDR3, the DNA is TGCAGTGCGACAGACAGTAGCAATCAGCCCCAGCATTTT. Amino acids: CSATDSSNQPQHF.

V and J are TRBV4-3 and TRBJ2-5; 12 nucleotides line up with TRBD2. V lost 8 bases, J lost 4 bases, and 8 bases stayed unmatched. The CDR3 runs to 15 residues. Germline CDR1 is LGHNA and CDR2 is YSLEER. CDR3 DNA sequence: TGCGCCAGCTCTTCTCTAGCGGGAGGGGGAGAGACCCAGTACTTC. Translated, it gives CASSSLAGGGETQYF.

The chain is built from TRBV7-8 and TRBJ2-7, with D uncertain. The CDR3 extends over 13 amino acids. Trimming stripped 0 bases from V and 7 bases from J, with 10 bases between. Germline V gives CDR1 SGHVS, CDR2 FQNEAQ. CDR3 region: CASSLAQQMEQYF. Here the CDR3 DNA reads TGTGCCAGCAGCTTAGCACAGCAGATGGAGCAGTACTTC.

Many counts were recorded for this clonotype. Written as DNA, the CDR3 is TGCAGTGCTAGAGATGCGTCGCGGGGGGCTTTCTTT. This encodes CSARDASRGAFF. The rearrangement uses TRBV20-1 and TRBJ1-1; tentative D call: TRBD1 (5 bases). The CDR3 length is 12 residues. With 0 bases removed from V and 11 bases from J, the gap between germline ends came to 13 bases. Looked up from germline, CDR1 is DFQATT and CDR2 is SNEGSKA (reference sequence).

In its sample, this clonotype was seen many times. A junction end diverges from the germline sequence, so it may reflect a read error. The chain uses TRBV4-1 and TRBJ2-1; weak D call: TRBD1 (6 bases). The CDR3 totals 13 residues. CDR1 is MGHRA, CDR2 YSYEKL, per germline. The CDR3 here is CASSQTGYNEQFF. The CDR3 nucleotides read TGTGCCAGCAGTCAGACAGGTTACAATGAGCAGTTCTTC.